The 22 T cell receptor beta chains given below trace back to one sample, sequenced in a study of T cells in women clearing cervical HPV infection. Assay: immunoSEQ multiplex PCR; the TCRdb copy retains only in-frame clones and omits some. The sample has over 30,000 clones. Input material: blood buffy coat. The receptors shown here come from a woman aged 18-70 years with a cervical HPV16 infection that either progressed to CIN3+ or cleared (not recorded which).

Worth noting for this clone: The read comes to an end 3 residues before the CDR3 does, leaving the germline J gene to fill in the end. The chain joins TRBV9 to TRBJ2-2; 7 nucleotides match TRBD1. The CDR3 extends over 13 amino acids. Germline values: CDR1 SGDLS, CDR2 YYNGEE. The ends lost 7 bases at V and 7 bases at J; junction bases unmatched: 7. CDR3 sequence: CASGQAVVGELFF. Incomplete CDR3 DNA: TGTGCCAGCGGACAGGCTGTGGTCGGGGAG.

With respect to this clone: One end of the junction does not line up with germline, which may come from a read error. The read stops 3 residues short of the end of the CDR3; the missing end is completed from the germline J gene. V is TRBV7-7 and J is TRBJ2-3; 16 positions agree with TRBD2. The CDR3 totals 16 residues. In germline, CDR1 is SSHAT, CDR2 FNYEAQ (reference sequence). This CDR3 is CASSSGLAGGQETQYF. The CDR3 DNA, read in part, is TGTGCTAGCAGCTCGGGACTAGCGGGGGGGCAAGAGACG.

Points on this clone: The sequence runs out 3 residues before the end of the CDR3; the remainder is reconstructed from the germline J gene. This rearrangement joins TRBV7-2 to TRBJ2-7, with 10 bases identical to TRBD1. The CDR3 runs 13 residues. With V trimmed by 8 bases and J by 4 bases, 5 bases remained unmatched. From germline, CDR1 is SGHTA and CDR2 FQGNSA. Partial CDR3 DNA: TGTGCCAGCCGGGACAGGGGAGTATACGAG. Encoded protein: CASRDRGVYE. The entire CDR3 reads CASRDRGVYEQYF.

About this clone: Read coverage stops 3 residues before the CDR3 terminus; the germline J gene supplies the remainder. This chain connects TRBV20-1 to TRBJ2-5, with 8 bases fitting TRBD1. CDR1 DFQATT and CDR2 SNEGSKA come from the germline V gene (reference sequence). The V segment lost 6 bases and the J segment 1 base; nucleotides outside the gene matches: 1. This CDR3 is built from 12 residues. Incomplete CDR3 DNA: TGCAGTGCCCAGGGGGCCCAAGAGACC. As protein: CSAQGAQET. In full, the CDR3 is CSAQGAQETQYF.

Note on this clone: The read ends 3 residues before the CDR3 terminus; that terminus is restored from the germline J gene. The chain links TRBV18 to TRBJ1-2, with 7 bases aligning to TRBD1. This CDR3 is built from 15 residues. Germline V gene data show CDR1 as KGHSH and CDR2 as LQKENI. CDR3 in amino acids: CASSLGTDESYDYTF. The sequenced CDR3 bases are TGTGCCAGCTCACTAGGGACAGACGAATCCTACGAC.

CDR3 sequence: CSARGQRTTGELFF. CDR3 DNA (partial): TGCAGTGCTAGGGGACAGAGGACTACCGGGGAG. This chain connects TRBV20-1 to TRBJ2-2, with 7 bases lining up with TRBD1. From the germline J gene comes the end of the CDR3, since the read stops 3 residues before it. V shed 3 bases, J shed 5 bases, and the junction held 6 bases outside the gene matches. The CDR3 is 14 residues long. Per the germline V gene, CDR1 is DFQATT and CDR2 is SNEGSKA (reference sequence).

Turning to this clone: The sequence runs out 3 residues before the end of the CDR3; the remainder is reconstructed from the germline J gene. This rearrangement joins TRBV30 to TRBJ2-1; no firm D call. The ends were cut back, 1 base at V and 0 bases at J, with 10 bases in the middle. CDR3 size: 15 residues. Germline CDR1 GTSNPN, CDR2 SVGIG (reference sequence). CDR3: CAWSEGSISYNEQFF. The sequenced part of the CDR3 DNA is TGTGCCTGGAGTGAGGGCAGCATCTCCTACAATGAG.

Regarding this clone: With the read ending 3 residues before the CDR3 end, the germline J gene is used to fill in that end. This chain uses TRBV7-8 with TRBJ1-1; D not certain. The CDR3 has 12 amino acids. Germline values: CDR1 SGHVS, CDR2 FQNEAQ. This chain's CDR3 is CASSSAVFEAFF. The part of the CDR3 DNA that was read is TGTGCCAGCAGCTCCGCGGTCTTCGAA. Complete variable domain (other parts from reference TRBV7-8 and TRBJ1-1): GAGVSQSPRYKVAKRGQDVALRCDPISGHVSLFWYQQALGQGPEFLTYFQNEAQLDKSGLPSDRFFAERPEGSVSTLKIQRTQQEDSAVYLCASSSAVFEAFFGQGTRLTVV.

With respect to this clone: The read ends 3 residues before the CDR3 terminus; that terminus is restored from the germline J gene. The chain recombines TRBV30 with TRBJ2-3, with 9 positions matching TRBD2. CDR3 length: 17 residues. Germline CDR1 GTSNPN, CDR2 SVGIG (reference sequence). The part of the CDR3 DNA that was read is TGTGCCTGGAGTGAGGGGACTAGCACCGAGATCCAAGAGACG. Protein product: CAWSEGTSTEIQET. The entire CDR3 is CAWSEGTSTEIQETQYF.

Comment on this clone: The read ends 3 residues shy of where the CDR3 ends; the end is completed using the germline J gene. The chain uses TRBV20-1 and TRBJ1-4; 8 bases fit TRBD1. The CDR3 has 12 residues. The V segment lost 5 bases and the J segment 6 bases; nucleotides outside the gene matches: 2. Germline V gene lookup returns CDR1 DFQATT and CDR2 SNEGSKA (reference sequence). The sequenced CDR3 bases are TGCAGTGCTCAGGGGGCGGATGAAAAA. Its protein product is CSAQGADEK. Given in full, the CDR3 is CSAQGADEKLFF.

A remark on this clone: Read data end 3 residues before the CDR3 end; the end is taken from the germline J gene. This chain links TRBV7-8 with TRBJ2-3; 7 nucleotides line up with TRBD2. Looked up from germline, CDR1 is SGHVS and CDR2 is FQNEAQ. Germline trimming cut 5 bases from V and 5 bases from J; bases unmatched to any gene: 7. This CDR3 contains 14 residues. The CDR3 protein is CASSLSGEGDTQYF. The covered CDR3 bases are TGTGCCAGCAGCCTCTCCGGGGAGGGAGATACG.

Concerning this clone itself: The missing CDR3 end, 3 residues past where the read stops, is filled in from the germline J gene. The chain links TRBV6-2 or TRBV6-3 to TRBJ1-1; 7 bases line up with TRBD1. Germline V gene lookup returns CDR1 MNHEY and CDR2 SVGEGT. Trimming at V came to 7 bases and at J to 1 base, leaving 9 bases not matched to a gene. This CDR3 is built from 15 residues. Incomplete CDR3 DNA: TGTGCCAGCAATAGAGGGGGCAGAACGAACACTGAA. It translates to CASNRGGRTNTE. The entire CDR3 protein reads CASNRGGRTNTEAFF.

As to this clone: The read ends 3 residues early relative to the CDR3; the germline J gene fills the gap. The rearrangement joins TRBV19 to TRBJ1-1; D ambiguous. CDR1 is LNHDA, CDR2 SQIVND, per germline (reference sequence). The CDR3 runs to 13 residues. With 5 bases removed from V and 0 bases from J, the gap between germline ends came to 7 bases. The covered CDR3 bases are TGTGCCAGTAGTTCAACATTGAACACTGAA. Protein sequence: CASSSTLNTE. In full, the CDR3 reads CASSSTLNTEAFF. The whole variable domain, remainder taken from reference TRBV19 and TRBJ1-1, is DGGITQSPKYLFRKEGQNVTLSCEQNLNHDAMYWYRQDPGQGLRLIYYSQIVNDFQKGDIAEGYSVSREKKESFPLTVTSAQKNPTAFYLCASSSTLNTEAFFGQGTRLTVV.

By frequency, this clone is medium-sized. The DNA ends 3 residues before the CDR3 does, and the rest of the CDR3 is filled in from the germline J gene. This chain connects TRBV28 to TRBJ2-1; weak D call: TRBD2 (5 bases). The CDR3 spans 14 residues. Germline CDR1 and CDR2: MDHEN and SYDVKM. V lost 7 bases and J lost 3, with 13 bases in between. CDR3 DNA (partial): TGTGCCAGCACGGTCGAGGGCCGCTACAATGAG. Protein product: CASTVEGRYNE. The whole CDR3 region reads CASTVEGRYNEQFF.

In the case of this clone: The read terminates 3 residues before the CDR3 end, so the remaining end is supplied by the germline J gene. The chain recombines TRBV9 with TRBJ2-1, with 7 bases that match TRBD2. The germline gives CDR1 SGDLS, CDR2 YYNGEE. Trimming at V came to 3 bases and at J to 9 bases, leaving 9 bases not matched to a gene. This CDR3 region has 14 residues. CDR3 DNA, as far as it was read: TGTGCCAGCAGCGCCGATACGGGGGGAGTTGAG. Encoded protein: CASSADTGGVE. The full CDR3 sequence reads CASSADTGGVEQFF.

About this clone itself: The read ends 3 residues before the CDR3 terminus; that terminus is restored from the germline J gene. The chain is built from TRBV2 and TRBJ1-1; D gene uncertain. Trimming removed 3 bases from V and 5 bases from J, with 10 bases in between. The CDR3 runs 13 residues. Germline CDR1 SNHLY, CDR2 FYNNEI. Incomplete CDR3 DNA: TGTGCCAGCAGTGAGGTTGAGCTGACTGAA. Translation gives CASSEVELTE. In full, the CDR3 reads CASSEVELTEAFF.

With regard to this clone: Read coverage stops 3 residues before the CDR3 terminus; the germline J gene supplies the remainder. The chain has TRBV14 and TRBJ1-2; D perhaps matches TRBD1 (5 bases). This CDR3 is 13 amino acids long. Germline V gene sequence: CDR1 SGHDN, CDR2 FVKESK. CDR3 loop: CASSQQEGYGYTF. The CDR3 bases that were read are TGTGCCAGCAGCCAACAGGAGGGGTACGGC.

About this clone: The read finishes 3 residues shy of the CDR3 end, and the germline J gene is used to complete it. The rearrangement joins TRBV28 to TRBJ1-5; TRBD1 matches at 8 bases. The germline V gene has CDR1 MDHEN and CDR2 SYDVKM. The CDR3 extends over 15 amino acids. V lost 7 bases and J lost 4; bases outside the gene matches: 9. The covered CDR3 bases are TGTGCCAGCATTCCCGGGGACAGGCGTAATCAGCCC. Residues: CASIPGDRRNQP. The whole CDR3 is CASIPGDRRNQPQHF.

Notes on this clone: Read coverage stops 3 residues before the CDR3 terminus; the germline J gene supplies the remainder. This sequence joins TRBV19 and TRBJ1-3; D gene unclear. CDR3 length: 14 amino acids. The germline V and J ends were trimmed by 5 bases and 0 bases, with 8 bases remaining between them. The germline V gene has CDR1 LNHDA and CDR2 SQIVND (reference sequence). CDR3: CASSAGTSGNTIYF. The DNA read from the CDR3 is TGTGCCAGTAGTGCAGGAACCTCTGGAAACACC.

Concerning this clone: The read falls 3 residues short of the CDR3 end, and the missing part is taken from the germline J gene. This chain joins TRBV20-1 and TRBJ1-2; 8 bases map to TRBD1. This CDR3 comprises 13 residues. The germline gives CDR1 DFQATT, CDR2 SNEGSKA (reference sequence). The sequenced part of the CDR3 DNA is TGCAGTGCTAGACCAGGGGGCGCGGAAGGC. Translation gives CSARPGGAEG. The whole CDR3 region reads CSARPGGAEGYTF.

Details on this clone: The DNA ends 3 residues before the CDR3 does, and the rest of the CDR3 is filled in from the germline J gene. This chain uses TRBV18 with TRBJ1-3; 7 bases agree with TRBD1. V lost 6 bases, J lost 4 bases, and 9 bases stayed unmatched. The V gene's germline CDR1 is KGHSH and CDR2 LQKENI. This CDR3 comprises 15 residues. The CDR3 bases that were read are TGTGCCAGCTCGCTGGACAGGCCCGGAGGAAACACC. Residues: CASSLDRPGGNT. The full CDR3 reads CASSLDRPGGNTIYF.

Turning to this clone: The CDR3 end is not reached by the read, which stops 3 residues before it; the germline J gene fills it in. The chain recombines TRBV2 with TRBJ1-5, with D maybe TRBD1 (5 bases). The CDR3 extends over 14 amino acids. Trimming pared 7 bases from V and 0 bases from J, leaving 10 bases between. Per the germline V gene, CDR1 is SNHLY and CDR2 is FYNNEI. The CDR3 protein is CASTRGDSNQPQHF. The part of the CDR3 DNA that was read is TGTGCCAGCACGAGGGGAGATAGCAATCAGCCC.